These 32 T cell receptor beta chains originate from one sample sequenced in a study of blood T cell repertoires in COVID-19. Libraries were prepared by immunoSEQ multiplex PCR; TCRdb keeps only in-frame clonotypes and omits some of them. The sample carries about 220,000 clones, around 87% recorded once. Sequencing was done on a sample of peripheral blood. These receptors all stem from a woman aged 50 to 60 with COVID-19, enrolled during active disease.

The chain combines TRBV7-6 with TRBJ2-1; 9 nucleotides match TRBD1. From germline, CDR1 is SGHVS and CDR2 FNYEAQ. The CDR3 consists of 17 residues. V dropped 4 bases and J dropped 1; count of bases not matched to a gene: 8. The CDR3 reads CASSSDPGQGSYNEQFF. The CDR3 DNA reads TGTGCCAGCAGCTCTGACCCGGGACAGGGATCCTACAATGAGCAGTTCTTC.

This rearrangement joins TRBV6-5 to TRBJ1-5; 8 nucleotides line up with TRBD1. J was trimmed by 0 bases and V by 8 bases; bases with no gene match: 6. Germline CDR1 and CDR2: MNHEY and SVGAGI. The CDR3 is made up of 15 amino acids. CDR3 in amino acids: CASRTTGVSNQPQHF. The CDR3 DNA reads TGTGCCAGCCGAACGACAGGGGTTAGCAATCAGCCCCAGCATTTT.

The chain is built from TRBV7-8 and TRBJ1-2; 7 positions match TRBD1. Trimming took 5 bases from V and 3 from J; bases not matched to a gene: 15. This CDR3 is built from 17 residues. Germline CDR1 SGHVS, CDR2 FQNEAQ. The CDR3: CASSLFAGQMIDYGYTF. The CDR3 DNA reads TGTGCCAGCAGCCTATTCGCGGGACAGATGATAGACTATGGCTACACCTTC. Using reference TRBV7-8 and TRBJ1-2 for the parts outside the CDR3, the full variable domain is GAGVSQSPRYKVAKRGQDVALRCDPISGHVSLFWYQQALGQGPEFLTYFQNEAQLDKSGLPSDRFFAERPEGSVSTLKIQRTQQEDSAVYLCASSLFAGQMIDYGYTFGSGTRLTVV.

Here the CDR3 DNA reads TGTGCCAGCAGTACAGGCCGGGGACAGTCTGGAAACACCATATATTTT. This codes for CASSTGRGQSGNTIYF. The chain joins TRBV2 to TRBJ1-3; TRBD1 matches 7 bases. Germline CDR1 and CDR2: SNHLY and FYNNEI. This CDR3 contains 16 residues. J was trimmed by 1 base and V by 5 bases; bases with no gene match: 8.

J is TRBJ2-1 and V is TRBV19; 8 positions agree with TRBD2. In germline, CDR1 is LNHDA, CDR2 SQIVND (reference sequence). Germline trimming cut 5 bases from V and 7 bases from J; bases unmatched to any gene: 1. The CDR3 runs 12 residues. CDR3 loop: CASSPGGNEQFF. DNA for the CDR3: TGTGCCAGTAGTCCGGGGGGGAATGAGCAGTTCTTC.

The gene calls are TRBV27 and TRBJ1-1; tentatively, D is TRBD1 (6 bases). Trimming took off 2 bases at V and 5 bases at J, with 12 bases between the two ends. Germline values: CDR1 MNHEY, CDR2 SMNVEV (reference sequence). The CDR3 loop spans 14 amino acids. The CDR3 is CASSLIQGWTEAFF. The CDR3 nucleotides read TGTGCCAGCAGTTTAATACAGGGTTGGACTGAAGCTTTCTTT.

This chain joins TRBV27 and TRBJ1-5, with D possibly matching TRBD1 (6 bases). Germline V lookup: CDR1 MNHEY, CDR2 SMNVEV (reference sequence). Trimming took off 8 bases at V and 0 bases at J, with 17 bases between the two ends. This CDR3 region has 16 residues. CDR3 DNA sequence: TGTGCCAGCGGCCTTGGACAGTCTTATAGCAATCAGCCCCAGCATTTT. Amino acid sequence: CASGLGQSYSNQPQHF.

This clone was observed a handful of times. The CDR3 DNA follows: TGTGCCAGCAGTGGACTTACTAATGAGCAGTTCTTC. Translated: CASSGLTNEQFF. The V call is TRBV2, the J call TRBJ2-1, with unresolved D. This CDR3 spans 12 amino acids. Trimming shortened V by 4 bases and J by 7 bases, and 8 bases separated the two germline ends. Germline lookup yields CDR1 SNHLY and CDR2 FYNNEI. The full variable domain, its missing parts supplied by reference TRBV2 and TRBJ2-1, is EPEVTQTPSHQVTQMGQEVILRCVPISNHLYFYWYRQILGQKVEFLVSFYNNEISEKSEIFDDQFSVERPDGSNFTLKIRSTKLEDSAMYFCASSGLTNEQFFGPGTRLTVL.

J is TRBJ2-1 and V is TRBV5-1; unclear D gene. Germline CDR1 SGHRS, CDR2 YFSETQ. The CDR3 runs 14 residues. With 6 bases removed from V and 3 bases from J, the gap between germline ends came to 13 bases. This CDR3 reads CASTEEQDYNEQFF. The CDR3 DNA is TGCGCCAGCACCGAGGAGCAAGACTACAATGAGCAGTTCTTC.

The J gene is TRBJ2-1, the V gene TRBV28, with TRBD2 matching 7 bases. CDR3 length: 15 amino acids. V shed 6 bases and J 4 bases; nucleotides not matched to a gene: 9. CDR1 is MDHEN, CDR2 SYDVKM, per germline. CDR3 amino acids: CASSLSPGGYNEQFF. CDR3 in DNA: TGTGCCAGCAGCCTTTCTCCCGGGGGGTACAATGAGCAGTTCTTC.

CDR3 amino acids: CASSLYRADEQFF. In nucleotides, the CDR3 is TGTGCCAGCAGCTTATACAGGGCCGATGAGCAGTTCTTC. The chain carries TRBV2 and TRBJ2-1; maybe TRBD1 (6 bases). Germline-derived CDR1 and CDR2 are SNHLY and FYNNEI. The V and J ends lost 6 bases and 8 bases respectively, with 14 bases between them. The CDR3 contains 13 residues.

In its sample, this clone was seen once. The V call is TRBV12-3 or TRBV12-4, the J call TRBJ1-2, with D tentatively TRBD1 (6 bases). Trimming pared 11 bases from V and 8 bases from J, leaving 18 bases between. The CDR3 consists of 12 residues. The CDR3 DNA is TGTGCCGCGTGGGGGGGCGCAGGAGGCTACACCTTC. Its protein is CAAWGGAGGYTF.

The chain employs TRBV6-5 and TRBJ2-3, with a possible D match to TRBD1 (6 bases). Trimming pared 6 bases from V and 8 bases from J, leaving 18 bases between. Germline loops: CDR1 MNHEY, CDR2 SVGAGI. The CDR3 loop spans 14 amino acids. As DNA, the CDR3 is TGTGCCAGCAGAGGACAGATCTCTGGAGGTACGCAGTATTTT. It yields the protein CASRGQISGGTQYF.

The rearrangement joins TRBV2 to TRBJ2-2; D perhaps matches TRBD1 (7 bases). Germline CDR1 reads SNHLY; CDR2 reads FYNNEI. The germline V and J ends were trimmed by 6 bases and 3 bases, with 14 bases remaining between them. The length of the CDR3 is 15 residues. CDR3 coding DNA: TGTGCCAGCAGGGGGGGCACAGGGGACACCGGGGAGCTGTTTTTT. It yields the protein CASRGGTGDTGELFF.

The table lists this clone with a count of one. V usage is TRBV13 and J usage is TRBJ2-3; 7 nucleotides match TRBD1. Per the germline V gene, CDR1 is PRHDT and CDR2 is FYEKMQ (reference sequence). Germline trimming cut 5 bases from V and 3 bases from J; bases unmatched to any gene: 11. This CDR3 has 16 amino acids. CDR3 in amino acids: CASSPRGKGPTDTQYF. The CDR3 coding sequence is TGTGCCAGCAGCCCCAGGGGGAAGGGGCCGACAGATACGCAGTATTTT.

The CDR3 nucleotides read TGTGCCACCAGCAGAGAGGGGAGGGATCAGCCCCAGCATTTT. As protein: CATSREGRDQPQHF. The rearrangement joins TRBV15 to TRBJ1-5, with unresolved D. Germline V lookup: CDR1 LNHNV, CDR2 YYDKDF (reference sequence). This CDR3 contains 14 residues. V was cut by 0 bases and J by 5 bases, with 8 bases left in between.

The V call is TRBV19, the J call TRBJ2-7; 10 bases map to TRBD1. The J segment lost 5 bases and the V segment lost 5 bases, leaving 12 bases of the junction unmatched. Germline V gene lookup returns CDR1 LNHDA and CDR2 SQIVND (reference sequence). The CDR3 covers 16 residues. The CDR3, as DNA: TGTGCCAGTAGTCTAAGGACAGGGGGTAATTTCGACGAGCAGTACTTC. Translated, it gives CASSLRTGGNFDEQYF. Using reference TRBV19 and TRBJ2-7 for the parts outside the CDR3, the full variable domain is DGGITQSPKYLFRKEGQNVTLSCEQNLNHDAMYWYRQDPGQGLRLIYYSQIVNDFQKGDIAEGYSVSREKKESFPLTVTSAQKNPTAFYLCASSLRTGGNFDEQYFGPGTRLTVT.

The rearrangement links TRBV12-3 or TRBV12-4 to TRBJ1-2; perhaps TRBD1 as D (5 bases). This CDR3 is built from 12 residues. Trimming took off 1 base at V and 7 bases at J, with 7 bases between the two ends. The CDR3 sequence: CASSLGGGGYTF. The DNA for the CDR3 is TGTGCCAGCAGTTTAGGGGGCGGTGGCTACACCTTC.

This clone has only a few counts. The V gene is TRBV6-2 or TRBV6-3, the J gene TRBJ1-1; no clear D. The germline gives CDR1 MNHEY, CDR2 SVGEGT. There are 12 residues in the CDR3. V was trimmed by 0 bases and J by 11 bases, leaving 10 bases between them. The CDR3: CASSYSSGEAFF. The CDR3 DNA follows: TGTGCCAGCAGTTACTCGAGCGGGGAGGCTTTCTTT.

V is TRBV10-3 and J is TRBJ2-1, with D possibly being TRBD2 (6 bases). The ends were cut back, 4 bases at V and 3 bases at J, with 13 bases in the middle. CDR1 and CDR2 from the germline V gene are ENHRY and SYGVKD. The CDR3 is 15 residues long. The chain's CDR3 is CAISADTSFYNEQFF. In DNA, the CDR3 is TGTGCCATCAGTGCCGATACTAGCTTCTACAATGAGCAGTTCTTC.

The sample holds a few counts of this clone. CDR3 region: CASSGTLNTEAFF. The CDR3 DNA reads TGTGCCAGTAGTGGGACACTCAACACTGAAGCTTTCTTT. The V gene is TRBV19, the J gene TRBJ1-1; a possible D gene is TRBD1 (6 bases). V was shortened by 5 bases and J by 2 bases, with 9 bases between the two germline ends. From germline, CDR1 is LNHDA and CDR2 SQIVND (reference sequence). The CDR3 is 13 residues long.

V and J are TRBV6-1 and TRBJ1-1, with 9 bases that match TRBD1. Trimming at V came to 2 bases and at J to 0 bases, leaving 13 bases not matched to a gene. The CDR3 totals 19 residues. Germline CDR1 and CDR2: MNHNS and SASEGT. The CDR3 reads CASSERGTGFNKLNTEAFF. CDR3 DNA: TGTGCCAGCAGTGAACGAGGGACAGGGTTTAATAAGCTGAACACTGAAGCTTTCTTT.

The chain employs TRBV9 and TRBJ2-2; a weak D match, TRBD1 (5 bases). Trimming took 1 base from V and 5 from J, leaving 12 bases between them. The CDR3 has 15 residues. Germline CDR1 reads SGDLS; CDR2 reads YYNGEE. For the CDR3, the DNA is TGTGCCAGCAGCGTAAAGGGGCACGGGACCGGGGAGCTGTTTTTT. Translated, it gives CASSVKGHGTGELFF.

The CDR3 DNA reads TGTGCCAGCTCACCACTTCCTGAGGCGGGGGGCCGACCGGGTACGCAGTATTTT. As protein: CASSPLPEAGGRPGTQYF. The V call is TRBV18, the J call TRBJ2-3, with TRBD2 matching over 8 bases. Looked up from germline, CDR1 is KGHSH and CDR2 is LQKENI. J gave up 8 bases and V 1 base, and 17 bases lay outside the gene matches. This CDR3 spans 18 amino acids.

The CDR3 is CAWSTGALSRTDTQYF. CDR3 nucleotides: TGTGCCTGGAGTACAGGGGCCCTGAGTCGCACAGATACGCAGTATTTT. The chain couples TRBV30 to TRBJ2-3; the match to TRBD1 covers 7 bases. CDR1 and CDR2 from the germline V gene are GTSNPN and SVGIG (reference sequence). J was trimmed by 1 base and V by 2 bases; bases with no gene match: 9. This CDR3 region has 16 residues.

The V and J genes are TRBV19 and TRBJ2-3; the D gene is possibly TRBD2 (6 bases). Germline V gene sequence: CDR1 LNHDA, CDR2 SQIVND (reference sequence). The CDR3 length is 14 residues. Trimming removed 3 bases from V and 5 bases from J, with 12 bases in between. CDR3 sequence reads: CASSIGGGKDTQYF. The CDR3 nucleotides read TGTGCCAGTAGTATCGGGGGTGGGAAAGATACGCAGTATTTT.

This chain joins TRBV5-4 and TRBJ1-2; no firm D call. Germline V gene lookup returns CDR1 SGHNT and CDR2 YYREEE (reference sequence). Trimming left V 3 bases short and J 8 bases short, with 11 bases between. The CDR3 totals 12 residues. The CDR3 DNA reads TGTGCCAGCAGCTGGTGGGGAGGGGGCTACACCTTC. Residues: CASSWWGGGYTF. Looking up the rest from reference TRBV5-4 and TRBJ1-2 gives the full variable domain: ETGVTQSPTHLIKTRGQQVTLRCSSQSGHNTVSWYQQALGQGPQFIFQYYREEENGRGNFPPRFSGLQFPNYSSELNVNALELDDSALYLCASSWWGGGYTFGSGTRLTVV.

The chain couples TRBV19 to TRBJ2-1; no reliable D call. The V and J ends lost 7 bases and 2 bases respectively, with 12 bases between them. The CDR3 sequence is 14 residues long. CDR1 LNHDA and CDR2 SQIVND come from the germline V gene (reference sequence). The CDR3 here is CASTPTPTYNEQFF. The CDR3 nucleotides read TGTGCCAGTACTCCGACACCTACCTACAATGAGCAGTTCTTC.

The rearrangement joins TRBV6-5 to TRBJ2-2, with 10 nucleotides matching TRBD1. In germline, CDR1 is MNHEY, CDR2 SVGAGI. V lost 4 bases, J lost 6 bases, and 5 bases stayed unmatched. This CDR3 has 15 residues. DNA of the CDR3: TGTGCCAGCAGTTTCAGACAGGGGGCGTCCGGGGAGCTGTTTTTT. This sequence encodes CASSFRQGASGELFF.

This chain joins TRBV6-7 and TRBJ1-5; 8 bases are a match to TRBD1. TRBV6-7 is an ORF; its function is uncertain. J was trimmed by 2 bases and V by 4 bases; bases with no gene match: 13. The CDR3 runs 18 residues. CDR3 sequence: CASSFRQGYRLGNQPQHF. DNA for the CDR3: TGTGCCAGCAGTTTCCGACAGGGGTACCGTTTGGGCAATCAGCCCCAGCATTTT.

The rearrangement links TRBV10-3 to TRBJ1-2; unclear D gene. From germline, CDR1 is ENHRY and CDR2 SYGVKD. The V end lost 0 bases, the J end lost 1 base, and 9 bases lay between the germline ends. This CDR3 is 15 amino acids long. The CDR3 reads CAISESSSFNYGYTF. The CDR3, as DNA: TGTGCCATCAGTGAGTCGAGTTCGTTTAACTATGGCTACACCTTC.

V usage is TRBV13 and J usage is TRBJ1-3; the D gene is possibly TRBD1 (5 bases). V dropped 3 bases and J dropped 3 bases, with 9 bases sitting between them. This CDR3 is built from 14 residues. Germline V gene data show CDR1 as PRHDT and CDR2 as FYEKMQ (reference sequence). In DNA, the CDR3 is TGTGCCAGCAGCTTTAGGGGCCGTGGAAACACCATATATTTT. Translation gives CASSFRGRGNTIYF.